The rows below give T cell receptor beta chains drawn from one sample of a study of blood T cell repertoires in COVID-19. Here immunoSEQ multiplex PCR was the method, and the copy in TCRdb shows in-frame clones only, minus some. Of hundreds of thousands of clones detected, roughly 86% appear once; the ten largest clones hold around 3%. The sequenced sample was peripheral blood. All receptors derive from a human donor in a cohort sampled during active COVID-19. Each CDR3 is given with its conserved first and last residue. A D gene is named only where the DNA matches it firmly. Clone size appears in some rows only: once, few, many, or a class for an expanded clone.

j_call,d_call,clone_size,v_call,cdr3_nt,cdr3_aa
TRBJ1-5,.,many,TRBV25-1,TGTGCCAGCAGTGTGGGCGTAAATCAGCCCCAGCATTTT,CASSVGVNQPQHF
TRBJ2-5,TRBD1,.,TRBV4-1,TGCGCCAGCCAGGGACAGGGTCAAGAGACCCAGTACTTC,CASQGQGQETQYF
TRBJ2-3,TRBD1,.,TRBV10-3,TGTGCCATCAGGGACAGGGTTCAAGATACGCAGTATTTT,CAIRDRVQDTQYF
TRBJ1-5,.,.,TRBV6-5,TGTGCCAGCAGTCGCGACAGGAACAATCAGCCCCAGCATTTT,CASSRDRNNQPQHF
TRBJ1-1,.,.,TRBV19,TGTGCCAGTAGTATCACGGGGAACACTGAAGCTTTCTTT,CASSITGNTEAFF
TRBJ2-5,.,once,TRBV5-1,TGCGCCAGCAGCTTGGCCGGATTAGGGGGTGGGGAGACCCAGTACTTC,CASSLAGLGGGETQYF
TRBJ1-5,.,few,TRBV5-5,TGTGCCAGCAGCTTGCTGGGGGGATCGGATCAGCCCCAGCATTTT,CASSLLGGSDQPQHF
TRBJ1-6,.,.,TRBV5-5,TGTGCCAGCAGCTTCGGGAATTCACCCCTCCACTTT,CASSFGNSPLHF
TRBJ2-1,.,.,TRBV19,TGTGCCAGCCGAAAGGGGGGGAGCTCCTACAATGAGCAGTTCTTC,CASRKGGSSYNEQFF
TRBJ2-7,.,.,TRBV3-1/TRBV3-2,TGTGCCAGCACCTCAAGAAGCGGAGACGAGCAGTACTTC,CASTSRSGDEQYF
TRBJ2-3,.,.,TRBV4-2,TGTGCCAGCAGCCAAACCGGGACTAGCACAGATACGCAGTATTTT,CASSQTGTSTDTQYF
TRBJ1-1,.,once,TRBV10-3,TGTGCCATCAGTGAGCCGTCCTTCCAGGGAGGCATGAACACTGAAGCTTTCTTT,CAISEPSFQGGMNTEAFF
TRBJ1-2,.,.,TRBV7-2,TGTGCCAGCAGCTTAGATCCGGTGGGGGGTGGCTACACCTTC,CASSLDPVGGGYTF
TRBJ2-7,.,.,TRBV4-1,TGCGCCAGCAGCCGAGGACAGTTCCTGAGATCCTACGAGCAGTACTTC,CASSRGQFLRSYEQYF
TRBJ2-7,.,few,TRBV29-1,TGCAGCGTTGAGAGGTCCTACGAGCAGTACTTC,CSVERSYEQYF
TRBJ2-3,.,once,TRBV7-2,TGTGCCAGCAGCGTTACTTCAAAAACAGATACGCAGTATTTT,CASSVTSKTDTQYF
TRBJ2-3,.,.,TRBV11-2,TGTGCCAGCAGCGTCGGGACTCGACTTTTTAGTACAGATACGCAGTATTTT,CASSVGTRLFSTDTQYF
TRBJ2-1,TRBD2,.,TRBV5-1,TGCGCCAGCAGACCTCTAGCGGGGGGGCTAGATGAGCAGTTCTTC,CASRPLAGGLDEQFF
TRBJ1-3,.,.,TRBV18,TGTGCCAGCTCACCATCGTCATTTAGTAGCTCTGGAAACACCATATATTTT,CASSPSSFSSSGNTIYF
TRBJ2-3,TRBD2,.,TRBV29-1,TGCAGCGTTGTAAAGTATGGGACTAGCGGCACAGATACGCAGTATTTT,CSVVKYGTSGTDTQYF
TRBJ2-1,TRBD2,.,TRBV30,TGTGCCTGGAGTGCGGGGGGTGAGCAGTTCTTC,CAWSAGGEQFF
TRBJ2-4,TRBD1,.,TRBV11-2,TGTGCCAGCAGCTCTAACAGGGGTGGAAACATTCAGTACTTC,CASSSNRGGNIQYF
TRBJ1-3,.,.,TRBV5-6,TGTGCCAGCAGCTTACGACAGGGAAACACCATATATTTT,CASSLRQGNTIYF
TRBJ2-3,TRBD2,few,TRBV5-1,TGCGCCAGCACAGTAGCGGGCCCTAGCACAGATACGCAGTATTTT,CASTVAGPSTDTQYF
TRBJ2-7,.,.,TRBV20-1,TGCAGTGCTTCGACTGGTTACGAGCAGTACTTC,CSASTGYEQYF
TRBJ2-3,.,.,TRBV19,TGTGCCAGCAGAACCGGGACTGTCGAACCAGATACGCAGTATTTT,CASRTGTVEPDTQYF
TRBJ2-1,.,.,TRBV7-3,TGTGCCAGCAGCTTAAGCGGTGGTTCCTACAATGAGCAGTTCTTC,CASSLSGGSYNEQFF
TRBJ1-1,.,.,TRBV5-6,TGTGCCAGCAGCTTTATAGGGGGGGCGGCTGAAGCTTTCTTT,CASSFIGGAAEAFF
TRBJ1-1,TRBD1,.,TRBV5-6,TGTGCCAGCAGACTCAGACAGGGTACGGGCACTGAAGCTTTCTTT,CASRLRQGTGTEAFF
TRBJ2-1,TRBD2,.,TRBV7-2,TGTGCCAGCAGCTTATTCCCTAGCGGGGGCAACAATGAGCAGTTCTTC,CASSLFPSGGNNEQFF
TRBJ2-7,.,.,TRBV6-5,TGTGCCACGAGACAATCCGGGACCTACGAGCAGTACTTC,CATRQSGTYEQYF
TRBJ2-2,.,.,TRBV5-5,TGTGCCAGCAGCTTTAGCTCAGGGACCGGGGAGCTGTTTTTT,CASSFSSGTGELFF
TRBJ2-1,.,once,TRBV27,TGTGGGGCGGGGCGGTACAATGAGCAGTTCTTC,CGAGRYNEQFF
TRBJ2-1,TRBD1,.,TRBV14,TGTGCCAGCAGCCAAGCGAATAGCCCGTGGGCTACAGGGGATGAGCAGTTCTTC,CASSQANSPWATGDEQFF
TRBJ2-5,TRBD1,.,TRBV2,TGTGCCAGCAGCTCACCGGGACAGGGGATCTTTGGGACGGAGACCCAGTACTTC,CASSSPGQGIFGTETQYF
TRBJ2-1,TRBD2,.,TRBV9,TGTGCCAGCCGAGCGGGAGAGGTTGCATACAATGAGCAGTTCTTC,CASRAGEVAYNEQFF
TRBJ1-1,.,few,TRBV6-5,TGTGCCAGCAGTTTCAACACGGGGGGCACTGAAGCTTTCTTT,CASSFNTGGTEAFF
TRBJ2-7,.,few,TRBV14,TGTGCCAGCAGCCCGCTACAGGGGGACTACTCCTACGAGCAGTACTTC,CASSPLQGDYSYEQYF
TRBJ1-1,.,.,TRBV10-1,TGCGCCAGCAGTGAGTCTAAGGACCAGGGGACTGAAGCTTTCTTT,CASSESKDQGTEAFF
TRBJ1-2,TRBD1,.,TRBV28,TGTGCCAGCAGTGATGGGACAGAAGCCTCCCACTATGGCTACACCTTC,CASSDGTEASHYGYTF
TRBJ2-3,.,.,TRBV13,TGTGCCAGCAGCTCCTGGTCTTTGCTAGCGGCGCCTGGGGGCCCAGATACGCAGTATTTT,CASSSWSLLAAPGGPDTQYF
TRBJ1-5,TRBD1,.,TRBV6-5,TGTGCCAGCAGGGGAGACAGGGGGGCTAATCAGCCCCAGCATTTT,CASRGDRGANQPQHF
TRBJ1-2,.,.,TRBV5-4,TGTGCCAGCAGCTTGGAGGCAGGGCGGAACTATGGCTACACCTTC,CASSLEAGRNYGYTF
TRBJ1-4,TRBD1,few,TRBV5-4,TGTGCCAGCAGCAACCGACAGGGGGGCGGTGAAAAACTGTTTTTT,CASSNRQGGGEKLFF
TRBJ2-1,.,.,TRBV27,TGTGCCAGCAGTTTTAACGGGGATGAGCAGTTCTTC,CASSFNGDEQFF
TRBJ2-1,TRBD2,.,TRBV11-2,TGTGCCAGCAGCTTAGGGGGTCTAGCGGGAGGTTATTATGATGAGCAGTTCTTC,CASSLGGLAGGYYDEQFF
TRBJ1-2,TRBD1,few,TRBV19,TGTGCCAGTAGGGGACAGGAGCGTGATGGCTACACCTTC,CASRGQERDGYTF
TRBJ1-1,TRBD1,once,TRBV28,TGTGCCAGCAGCCTTACGGACAGGGGTCTAACTGAAGCTTTCTTT,CASSLTDRGLTEAFF
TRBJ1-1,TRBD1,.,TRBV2,TGTGCCAGCGGTGCAGGGACAGGGAACACTGAAGCTTTCTTT,CASGAGTGNTEAFF
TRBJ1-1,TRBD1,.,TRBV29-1,TGCAGCGTTGAGGCGGGACAGCGTCGTGGCACTGAAGCTTTCTTT,CSVEAGQRRGTEAFF
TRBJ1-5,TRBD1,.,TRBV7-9,TGTGCCAGCAGCTTAGAGGGGGGCAGGGGGCATCAGCCCCAGCATTTT,CASSLEGGRGHQPQHF